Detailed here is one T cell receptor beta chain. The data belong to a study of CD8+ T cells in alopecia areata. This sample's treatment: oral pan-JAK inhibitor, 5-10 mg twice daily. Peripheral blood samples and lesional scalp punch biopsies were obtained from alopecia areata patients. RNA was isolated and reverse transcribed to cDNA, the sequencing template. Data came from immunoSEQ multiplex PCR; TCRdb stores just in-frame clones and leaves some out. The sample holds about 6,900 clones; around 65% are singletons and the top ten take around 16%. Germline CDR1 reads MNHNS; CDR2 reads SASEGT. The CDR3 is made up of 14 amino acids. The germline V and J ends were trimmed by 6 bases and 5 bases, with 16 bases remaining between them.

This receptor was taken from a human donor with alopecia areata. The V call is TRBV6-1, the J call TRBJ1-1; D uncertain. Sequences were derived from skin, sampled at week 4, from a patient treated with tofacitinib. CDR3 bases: TGTGCCAGCAGCCTAACCTCCCTGGGGACTGAAGCTTTCTTT. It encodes CASSLTSLGTEAFF.